Reported below is one T cell receptor beta chain. The sample is drawn from a study of tumor-infiltrating lymphocytes in primary liver carcinoma. This CDR3 comprises 13 residues. The V gene's germline CDR1 is SGHAT and CDR2 FQNNGV. The V gene lost 4 bases and the J gene lost 6 bases, with 13 bases spanning the gap. It was from roughly 20-30 mg of unsorted bulk tissue that RNA and DNA were co-extracted. Total RNA amounting to around 540 ng was the source from which TCR beta cDNA was made with a constant-region primer. Libraries for TCR beta were built through three nested multiplex PCR rounds, which together made up a slightly modified ARM-PCR procedure. Running 10 cycles apiece, the first two PCR rounds relied on TRBV1-TRBV30 forward primers together with a C-beta reverse primer. From the multiplex PCR reads, TCRdb called clonotypes with MiXCR, one entry per CDR3 protein. The sample has approximately 79,000 distinct CDR3 sequences, 55% to 75% seen once.

This sequence joins TRBV11-2 and TRBJ2-7; weak D call: TRBD2 (6 bases). Source material: liver tumor tissue from sampling region 4. This sample's subset: tumor region T4, right-lateral pole. This clonotype was sampled from a middle-aged man with primary liver carcinoma and hepatitis B virus infection. The CDR3 DNA follows: TGTGCCAGCAGCTCCGCGGGGTGGAGCGAGCAGTACTTC. This codes for CASSSAGWSEQYF.